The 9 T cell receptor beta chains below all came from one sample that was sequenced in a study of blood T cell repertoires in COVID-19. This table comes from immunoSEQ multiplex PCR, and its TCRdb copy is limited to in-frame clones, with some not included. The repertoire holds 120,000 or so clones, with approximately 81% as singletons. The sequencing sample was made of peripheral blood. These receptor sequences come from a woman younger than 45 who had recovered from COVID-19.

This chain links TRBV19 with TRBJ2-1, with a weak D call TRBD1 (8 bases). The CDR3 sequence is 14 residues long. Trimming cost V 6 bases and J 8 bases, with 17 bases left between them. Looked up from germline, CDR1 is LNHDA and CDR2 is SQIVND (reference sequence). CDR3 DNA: TGTGCCAGTAGCCAACAGGGGGGGACAGATGAGCAGTTCTTC. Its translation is CASSQQGGTDEQFF. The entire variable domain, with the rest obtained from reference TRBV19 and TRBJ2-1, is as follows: DGGITQSPKYLFRKEGQNVTLSCEQNLNHDAMYWYRQDPGQGLRLIYYSQIVNDFQKGDIAEGYSVSREKKESFPLTVTSAQKNPTAFYLCASSQQGGTDEQFFGPGTRLTVL.

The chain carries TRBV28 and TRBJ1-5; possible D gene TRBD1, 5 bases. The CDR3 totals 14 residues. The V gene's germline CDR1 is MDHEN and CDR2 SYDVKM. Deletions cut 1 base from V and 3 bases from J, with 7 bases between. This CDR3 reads CASSLSGDNQPQHF. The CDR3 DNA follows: TGTGCCAGCAGTTTATCGGGGGACAATCAGCCCCAGCATTTT. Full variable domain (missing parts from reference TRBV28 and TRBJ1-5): DVKVTQSSRYLVKRTGEKVFLECVQDMDHENMFWYRQDPGLGLRLIYFSYDVKMKEKGDIPEGYSVSREKKERFSLILESASTNQTSMYLCASSLSGDNQPQHFGDGTRLSIL.

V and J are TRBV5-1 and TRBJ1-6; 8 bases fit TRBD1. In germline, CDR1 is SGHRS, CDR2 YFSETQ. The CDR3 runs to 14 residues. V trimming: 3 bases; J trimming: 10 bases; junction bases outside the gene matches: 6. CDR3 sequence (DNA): TGCGCCAGCAGCTCAGGGGGCTCCGACTCACCCCTCCACTTT. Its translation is CASSSGGSDSPLHF.

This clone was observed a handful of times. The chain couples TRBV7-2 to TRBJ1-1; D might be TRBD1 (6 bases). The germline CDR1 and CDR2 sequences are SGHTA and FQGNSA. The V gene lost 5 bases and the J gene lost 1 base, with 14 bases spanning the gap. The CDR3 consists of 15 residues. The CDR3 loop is CASSLLGGRNTEAFF. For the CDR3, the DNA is TGTGCCAGCAGCCTCCTGGGGGGGCGGAACACTGAAGCTTTCTTT.

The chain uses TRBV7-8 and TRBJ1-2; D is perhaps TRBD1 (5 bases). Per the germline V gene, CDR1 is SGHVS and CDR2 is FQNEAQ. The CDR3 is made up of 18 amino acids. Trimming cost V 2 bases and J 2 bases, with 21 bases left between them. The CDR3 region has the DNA TGTGCCAGCAGCTTAATTACGATCCCACAGGACTACAACTATGGCTACACCTTC. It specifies CASSLITIPQDYNYGYTF. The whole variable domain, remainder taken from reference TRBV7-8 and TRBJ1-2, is GAGVSQSPRYKVAKRGQDVALRCDPISGHVSLFWYQQALGQGPEFLTYFQNEAQLDKSGLPSDRFFAERPEGSVSTLKIQRTQQEDSAVYLCASSLITIPQDYNYGYTFGSGTRLTVV.

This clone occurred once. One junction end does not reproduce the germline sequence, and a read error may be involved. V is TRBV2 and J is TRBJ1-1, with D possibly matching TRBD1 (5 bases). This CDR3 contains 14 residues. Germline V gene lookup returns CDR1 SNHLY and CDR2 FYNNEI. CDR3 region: CASTERGISTEAFF. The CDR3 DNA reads TGTGCCAGCACTGAACGGGGGATTAGCACTGAAGCTTTCTTT.

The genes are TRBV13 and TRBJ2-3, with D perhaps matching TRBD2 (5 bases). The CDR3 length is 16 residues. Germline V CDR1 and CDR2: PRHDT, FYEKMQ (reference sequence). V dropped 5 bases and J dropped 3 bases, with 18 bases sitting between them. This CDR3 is CASSPRTENGTDTQYF. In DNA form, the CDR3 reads TGTGCCAGCAGCCCAAGGACTGAGAATGGTACAGATACGCAGTATTTT.

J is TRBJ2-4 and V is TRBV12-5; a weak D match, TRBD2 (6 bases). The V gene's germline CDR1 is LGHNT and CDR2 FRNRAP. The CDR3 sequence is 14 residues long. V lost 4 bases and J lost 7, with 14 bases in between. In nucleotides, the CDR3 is TGTGCTAGTGGTTCCGAATTTGGGGGGAACATTCAGTACTTC. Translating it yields CASGSEFGGNIQYF.

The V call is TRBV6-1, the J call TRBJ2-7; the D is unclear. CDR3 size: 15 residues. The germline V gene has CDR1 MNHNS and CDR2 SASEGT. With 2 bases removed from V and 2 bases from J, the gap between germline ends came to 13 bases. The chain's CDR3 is CASSELLVATYEQYF. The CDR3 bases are TGTGCCAGCAGTGAATTATTGGTCGCTACCTACGAGCAGTACTTC.